This T cell receptor beta chain appears in the sequencing data of a study of PD-1 blockade in classical Hodgkin lymphoma. Produced via immunoSEQ multiplex PCR; TCRdb's table is partial and in-frame only. The sample gives about 26,000 clones, roughly two thirds of which show up once; 10% to 15% is in the top ten. The CDR3 is made up of 13 amino acids. The germline V gene encodes CDR1 LGHNA and CDR2 YSLEER. Trimming cost V 1 base and J 5 bases, with 8 bases left between them. This clone has just one count. Each and every patient relapsed after autologous stem cell transplantation, and patients got differing brentuximab vedotin exposure. The study recorded best responses of complete response, partial response or progressive disease.

This receptor was taken from a human donor with classical Hodgkin lymphoma. The material sequenced was peripheral blood mononuclear cells (PBMCs), taken before the second cycle of nivolumab. V usage is TRBV4-3 and J usage is TRBJ1-1; D gene ambiguous. As DNA, the CDR3 is TGCGCCAGCAGCCAAGGATTTAGGACTGAAGCTTTCTTT. This sequence encodes CASSQGFRTEAFF.